Listed here are 29 T cell receptor beta chains from one sample, sequenced in a study of T-cell reconstitution after alpha-beta-depleted transplantation in children. A library of TCRbeta sequences, prepared with unique molecular identifiers, was generated. TCRdb passed the PCR reads through MiXCR, listing each CDR3 protein once. The repertoire holds around 800,000 distinct CDR3 sequences, with around 15% as singletons. Sequencing used PBMCs, mostly from graft donor cells, obtained 360 days after TCRalphabeta/CD19-depleted stem cell transplant. These receptors were collected from a male patient younger than 18 who had a stem cell transplant for acute lymphoblastic leukemia, so the T cells may come from the graft donor.

The table lists this clonotype with a few counts. The chain has TRBV12-3 or TRBV12-4 and TRBJ2-2; D tentatively reads TRBD1 or TRBD2 (6 bases each). V lost 6 bases and J 5 bases, leaving 13 bases between the germline ends. This CDR3 has 14 amino acids. The CDR3 loop reads CASSGKGGTGELFF. As DNA, the CDR3 is TGTGCCAGCAGCGGCAAGGGGGGAACCGGGGAGCTGTTTTTT.

This clonotype was detected only a few times. V gene TRBV5-5 combines with J gene TRBJ1-5; D ambiguous. V lost 1 base and J lost 7, with 12 bases in between. Germline V CDR1 and CDR2: SGHKS, YYEKEE (reference sequence). This CDR3 is 14 amino acids long. CDR3 in amino acids: CASSLRSLGQPQHF. The CDR3 DNA reads TGTGCCAGCAGCTTGAGGTCTCTGGGCCAGCCCCAGCATTTT.

This clonotype showed up just a few times. The CDR3 region is CSARDRLSNEQFF. As DNA, the CDR3 is TGCAGTGCTAGAGATAGACTATCCAATGAGCAGTTCTTC. This chain uses TRBV20-1 with TRBJ2-1; TRBD2 is a possible D gene (5 bases). In germline, CDR1 is DFQATT, CDR2 SNEGSKA (reference sequence). There are 13 residues in the CDR3. Trimming removed 0 bases at V and 6 bases at J, with 9 bases between.

Turning to this clonotype: Germline is not matched at one junction end, which may reflect a read error. This rearrangement joins TRBV2 to TRBJ2-3; TRBD2 agrees at 10 bases. The CDR3 has 19 residues. Germline lookup yields CDR1 SNHLY and CDR2 FYNNEI. CDR3 DNA: TGTGCCTGCAGTTTCCTACGAAAGGGAGCGGGAGGGAGCACAGATACGCAGTATTTT. The encoded protein is CACSFLRKGAGGSTDTQYF.

The rearrangement uses TRBV2 and TRBJ2-5; D is unclear. The germline V gene encodes CDR1 SNHLY and CDR2 FYNNEI. The V and J ends lost 4 bases and 0 bases respectively, with 6 bases between them. The CDR3 has 13 amino acids. The CDR3 coding sequence is TGTGCCAGCAGTGGGAGCAACCAAGAGACCCAGTACTTC. Translation: CASSGSNQETQYF.

There are many counts of this clonotype. The CDR3 spells CASSLDPGYTFSYNEQFF. The CDR3, as DNA: TGTGCCAGCAGCTTAGATCCAGGCTACACATTCTCCTACAATGAGCAGTTCTTC. J is TRBJ2-1 and V is TRBV11-2; no firm D call. CDR1 is SGHAT and CDR2 is FQNNGV in the germline V gene. The V gene lost 0 bases and the J gene lost 0 bases, with 15 bases spanning the gap. The CDR3 has 18 residues.

This clonotype was recorded many times. The CDR3 is CATSRDIRNPGEQFF. CDR3 DNA sequence: TGTGCCACCAGCAGAGATATTAGAAACCCGGGGGAGCAGTTCTTC. The V call is TRBV15, the J call TRBJ2-1; maybe TRBD2 (5 bases). Germline CDR1 and CDR2: LNHNV and YYDKDF (reference sequence). The ends were cut back, 0 bases at V and 10 bases at J, with 16 bases in the middle. The CDR3 loop spans 15 amino acids.

The chain carries TRBV7-6 and TRBJ1-2; D is undetermined. Germline CDR1 reads SGHVS; CDR2 reads FNYEAQ. V lost 5 bases and J lost 5, with 15 bases in between. The length of the CDR3 is 14 residues. The CDR3 sequence: CASSTNPGRYGYTF. The DNA of the CDR3 is TGTGCCAGCAGCACGAACCCGGGAAGATATGGCTACACCTTC.

In this sample, this clonotype turned up a few times. The rearrangement uses TRBV11-2 and TRBJ2-1, with 12 bases aligning to TRBD2. The ends lost 1 base at V and 6 bases at J; junction bases unmatched: 7. The CDR3 contains 17 residues. From germline, CDR1 is SGHAT and CDR2 FQNNGV. In DNA, the CDR3 is TGTGCCAGCAGCTTAGGACAACTAGCGGGAGGTGGCAATGAGCAGTTCTTC. This gives the protein CASSLGQLAGGGNEQFF.

This clonotype was seen only a few times. CDR3 in amino acids: CSARDPGTSGTDTQYF. The CDR3 nucleotides are TGCAGTGCTAGAGATCCTGGGACTAGCGGCACAGATACGCAGTATTTT. The rearrangement uses TRBV20-1 and TRBJ2-3, with 10 bases matching TRBD2. This CDR3 has 16 amino acids. Germline CDR1 and CDR2: DFQATT and SNEGSKA (reference sequence). V was clipped by 0 bases and J by 1 base; unmatched bases: 4.

The CDR3 DNA follows: TGCAGTGCTAGCCCCTTTCCCAGCTCCTACAATGAGCAGTTCTTC. Protein sequence: CSASPFPSSYNEQFF. This chain links TRBV20-1 with TRBJ2-1; D not resolved. V lost 3 bases, J lost 0 bases, and 12 bases lay in between. The CDR3 is 15 residues long. The germline V gene has CDR1 DFQATT and CDR2 SNEGSKA (reference sequence).

Comments on this clonotype: Lacking the conserved final phenylalanine or tryptophan, this CDR3 likely reflects a read error. The chain joins TRBV11-1 to TRBJ1-1; 8 nucleotides agree with TRBD1. The V gene's germline CDR1 is SGHAT and CDR2 FQDESV (reference sequence). J lost 3 bases, V lost 7 bases, and 10 bases had no gene match. The CDR3 runs 15 residues. The CDR3, as DNA: TGTGCCAGCAACCACCTCAGGGGGCGAGACACTGAAGCTTTCTAT. It codes for CASNHLRGRDTEAFY.

The chain uses TRBV7-9 and TRBJ1-1, with 7 nucleotides matching TRBD1. V shed 5 bases and J 8 bases; nucleotides not matched to a gene: 2. The CDR3 runs 11 residues. Germline V CDR1 and CDR2: SEHNR, FQNEAQ (reference sequence). The CDR3 DNA follows: TGTGCCAGCAGCAGGGGGCCCGAAGCTTTCTTT. Its translation is CASSRGPEAFF.

The rearrangement links TRBV18 to TRBJ2-4; possibly TRBD2 for D (5 bases). CDR1 KGHSH and CDR2 LQKENI come from the germline V gene. This CDR3 is built from 14 residues. V lost 5 bases, J lost 1 base, and 9 bases lay in between. For the CDR3, the DNA is TGTGCCAGCTCAAGAGGGATTGCCAAAAACATTCAGTACTTC. This translates into CASSRGIAKNIQYF. The full variable domain, completed using reference TRBV18 and TRBJ2-4, is NAGVMQNPRHLVRRRGQEARLRCSPMKGHSHVYWYRQLPEEGLKFMVYLQKENIIDESGMPKERFSAEFPKEGPSILRIQQVVRGDSAAYFCASSRGIAKNIQYFGAGTRLSVL.

The chain joins TRBV12-3 or TRBV12-4 to TRBJ2-1; D is unresolved. There are 15 residues in the CDR3. Trimming removed 1 base from V and 4 bases from J, with 11 bases in between. The CDR3 region is CASSLGPLEYNEQFF. CDR3 DNA sequence: TGTGCCAGCAGTTTAGGGCCACTGGAGTACAATGAGCAGTTCTTC.

The chain has TRBV7-9 and TRBJ2-7, with D perhaps TRBD1 (7 bases). Germline V gene sequence: CDR1 SEHNR, CDR2 FQNEAQ (reference sequence). V lost 5 bases and J 3 bases, leaving 23 bases between the germline ends. CDR3 length: 17 amino acids. The CDR3 reads CASSPRGDRGIHYEQYF. The CDR3 coding sequence is TGTGCCAGCAGCCCTAGGGGGGACAGAGGGATCCACTACGAGCAGTACTTC.

The chain couples TRBV12-3 or TRBV12-4 to TRBJ2-1; 7 bases align to TRBD2. There are 16 residues in the CDR3. With 1 base clipped from V and 4 bases from J, the junction kept 7 bases outside the gene matches. The CDR3 spells CASSLGGRAHYNEQFF. In nucleotides, the CDR3 is TGTGCCAGCAGTTTAGGCGGGAGAGCCCATTACAATGAGCAGTTCTTC.

The rearrangement links TRBV6-5 to TRBJ2-1; 9 nucleotides line up with TRBD2. The CDR3 is made up of 15 amino acids. Unmatched junction bases numbered 10, after V lost 5 bases and J lost 8 bases. The germline CDR1 and CDR2 sequences are MNHEY and SVGAGI. The CDR3 DNA follows: TGTGCCAGCAGTCTGACTAGCGGAGCGGCTCATGAGCAGTTCTTC. Residues: CASSLTSGAAHEQFF.

The J gene is TRBJ2-7, the V gene TRBV5-1; perhaps D is TRBD1 or TRBD2 (5 bases each). CDR1 SGHRS and CDR2 YFSETQ come from the germline V gene. V gave up 1 base and J gave up 1 base, with 12 bases separating them. The CDR3 loop spans 15 amino acids. The CDR3 region has the DNA TGCGCCAGCAGCTTGTACCCGAGGGGATCCTACGAGCAGTACTTC. It is translated as CASSLYPRGSYEQYF.

The genes are TRBV4-1 and TRBJ2-7, with D perhaps TRBD2 (5 bases). Trimming left V 6 bases short and J 0 bases short, with 15 bases between. The CDR3 consists of 15 residues. CDR1 and CDR2 (germline): MGHRA, YSYEKL. CDR3 amino acids: CASRQLVTSSYEQYF. The CDR3, as DNA: TGCGCCAGCAGACAACTAGTAACCAGCTCCTACGAGCAGTACTTC.

V and J are TRBV24-1 and TRBJ2-7; 9 nucleotides line up with TRBD1. Looked up from germline, CDR1 is KGHDR and CDR2 is SFDVKD. The CDR3 runs to 15 residues. The V gene end was trimmed by 3 bases and the J gene end by 3 bases; junction bases not matched to a gene: 5. The CDR3 protein is CATSDPGTGNYEQYF. The CDR3 DNA follows: TGTGCCACCAGTGATCCAGGGACAGGGAACTACGAGCAGTACTTC.

The chain couples TRBV9 to TRBJ2-1; 9 nucleotides line up with TRBD2. With 5 bases clipped from V and 11 bases from J, the junction kept 41 bases outside the gene matches. The germline V gene has CDR1 SGDLS and CDR2 YYNGEE. The CDR3 totals 24 residues. The CDR3 loop is CASSLALGSAGGTRPDNWYSKQFF. The DNA for the CDR3 is TGTGCCAGCAGTTTAGCTTTGGGGTCGGCGGGAGGGACCCGGCCAGACAATTGGTATAGCAAGCAGTTCTTC.

The gene calls are TRBV5-5 and TRBJ2-6; 10 positions match TRBD1. The V gene's germline CDR1 is SGHKS and CDR2 YYEKEE (reference sequence). The CDR3 length is 18 residues. V gave up 2 bases and J gave up 1 base; unmatched junction bases: 6. The CDR3 protein is CASSLPGQGLSGANVLTF. The DNA for the CDR3 is TGTGCCAGCAGCTTACCGGGACAGGGGTTGTCTGGGGCCAACGTCCTGACTTTC.

This clonotype was detected a few times. The CDR3: CASRPGSGELFF. The CDR3 coding sequence is TGTGCCAGCAGGCCAGGGTCCGGGGAGCTGTTTTTT. V is TRBV25-1 and J is TRBJ2-2; TRBD1 might be the D (5 bases). The CDR3 sequence is 12 residues long. V lost 6 bases to trimming and J lost 6 bases, with 8 bases between them. Germline CDR1 is MGHDK and CDR2 is SYGVNS.

The chain uses TRBV3-1 and TRBJ1-5; 7 nucleotides align to TRBD1. CDR1 is LGHDT and CDR2 is YNNKEL in the germline V gene (reference sequence). Germline trimming cut 4 bases from V and 7 bases from J; bases unmatched to any gene: 10. The CDR3 is 15 amino acids. In DNA, the CDR3 is TGTGCCAGCAGCCGCAGCCTGACAGGGCCCCAGCCCCAGCATTTT. This sequence encodes CASSRSLTGPQPQHF.

A few counts support this clonotype. J is TRBJ2-1 and V is TRBV5-1; 7 bases fit TRBD2. J was trimmed by 0 bases and V by 0 bases; bases with no gene match: 6. This CDR3 has 17 residues. Looked up from germline, CDR1 is SGHRS and CDR2 is YFSETQ. The chain's CDR3 is CASSLVPSGISYNEQFF. The CDR3 DNA is TGCGCCAGCAGCTTGGTTCCTAGCGGCATCTCCTACAATGAGCAGTTCTTC.

The rearrangement uses TRBV7-9 and TRBJ2-7, with TRBD1 matching 7 bases. V shed 6 bases and J 6 bases; nucleotides not matched to a gene: 8. The CDR3 contains 13 residues. CDR1 is SEHNR and CDR2 is FQNEAQ in the germline V gene (reference sequence). CDR3 coding DNA: TGTGCCAGCAGTTCATCAACAGGGGTCGAGCAGTACTTC. Encoded protein: CASSSSTGVEQYF.

This clonotype was counted only a few times. CDR3 sequence (DNA): TGTGCCAGCAGCCAACTGACACCTAACTATGGCTACACCTTC. Protein: CASSQLTPNYGYTF. V and J are TRBV13 and TRBJ1-2, with D unclear. V gave up 5 bases and J gave up 0 bases, with 10 bases separating them. This CDR3 comprises 14 residues. Germline assignment: CDR1 PRHDT and CDR2 FYEKMQ (reference sequence).

This clonotype was seen a handful of times. V is TRBV7-2 and J is TRBJ2-1; D gene unclear. CDR3 length: 15 residues. Trimming removed 4 bases from V and 4 bases from J, with 14 bases in between. The V gene's germline CDR1 is SGHTA and CDR2 FQGNSA. The CDR3 sequence: CASSSVLRLYNEQFF. The CDR3 nucleotides read TGTGCCAGCAGCTCCGTTCTACGGCTTTACAATGAGCAGTTCTTC.